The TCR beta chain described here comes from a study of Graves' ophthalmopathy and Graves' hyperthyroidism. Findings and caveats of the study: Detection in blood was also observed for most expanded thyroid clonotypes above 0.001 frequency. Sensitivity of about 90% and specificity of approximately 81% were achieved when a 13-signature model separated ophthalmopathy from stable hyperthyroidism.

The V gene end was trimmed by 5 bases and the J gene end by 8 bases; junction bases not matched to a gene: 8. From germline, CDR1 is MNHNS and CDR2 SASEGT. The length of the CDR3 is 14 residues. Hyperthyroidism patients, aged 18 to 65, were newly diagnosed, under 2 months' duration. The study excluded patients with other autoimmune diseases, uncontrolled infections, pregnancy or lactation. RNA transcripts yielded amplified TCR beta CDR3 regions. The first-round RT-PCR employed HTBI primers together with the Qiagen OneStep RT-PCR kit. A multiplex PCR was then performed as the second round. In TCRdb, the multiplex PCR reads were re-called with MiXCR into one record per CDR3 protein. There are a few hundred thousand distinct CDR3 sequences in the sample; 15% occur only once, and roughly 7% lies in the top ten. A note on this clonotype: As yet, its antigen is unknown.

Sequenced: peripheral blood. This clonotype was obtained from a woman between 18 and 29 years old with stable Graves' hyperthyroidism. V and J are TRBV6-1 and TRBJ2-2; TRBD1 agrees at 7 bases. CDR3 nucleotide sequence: TGTGCCAGCAGTCGACAGGGACGATCGGGGGAGCTGTTTTTT. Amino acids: CASSRQGRSGELFF.